This T cell receptor beta chain was identified in a study of shared clonotypes between healthy human individuals. From germline, CDR1 is SGHTA and CDR2 FQGNSA. V lost 1 base to trimming and J lost 8 bases, with 11 bases between them. CDR3 length equals 13 residues. Clones were read by immunoSEQ multiplex PCR, and TCRdb kept only the in-frame ones, dropping some. The table has 850,000 to 1,200,000 clones, approximately 72% seen once. This clone is a singleton in its sample. The target antigen is unknown. Whole-study findings and limits: Investigators expected sequencing depth to affect clonotype sharing among donors.

This receptor was obtained from a man aged 18 to 29 in good health. Sequencing used memory CD4+ T cells sorted from blood. The subset: CD45RA-negative fraction. V and J are TRBV7-2 and TRBJ1-2; D gene ambiguous. CDR3 nucleotide sequence: TGTGCCAGCAGCTTAGGAGCCGGCTCGGGCTACACCTTC. Its protein is CASSLGAGSGYTF.